This T cell receptor beta chain originates from a study of cytomegalovirus exposure and HLA in healthy donors. About the study: Most donors, roughly 77% of 398 genotyped, fell in the Caucasian-associated ancestry cluster. Findings and caveats of the study: Listed as cytomegalovirus-associated were around 160 TCR beta chains. Researchers reportedly found TCR beta sequences accurately predicted most subjects' HLA-A and HLA-B alleles. Reports indicated that the classifier achieved high specificity and sensitivity in diagnosing cytomegalovirus status.

A few counts support this clone. The antigen is not known. In the PCR, 60 Vbeta and 13 Jbeta primers were used. Only in-frame clones appear in the TCRdb table, and some are missing; sequencing was by immunoSEQ multiplex PCR. The sample contains around 80,000 clones, 70% to 80% of which appear only once. The CDR3 has 13 amino acids. V lost 5 bases to trimming and J lost 7 bases; unmatched junction nucleotides: 6. CDR1 and CDR2 (germline): MDHEN, SYDVKM. The chain has TRBV28 and TRBJ1-2; 8 bases agree with TRBD1. The clonotype comes from a man aged 35 to 55 in good health and CMV-seropositive. Sequenced: PBMCs. CDR3 sequence: CASSTGTGGGYTF. For the CDR3, the DNA is TGTGCCAGCAGTACCGGGACAGGAGGTGGCTACACCTTC.